These T cell receptor beta chains were read from a single sample in a study of control samples from healthy donors and cancer patients. TCRdb's table, derived via immunoSEQ multiplex PCR, lists solely in-frame clones and lacks some. The repertoire has 130,000 or so clones, about 90% of them found once; the top ten carry over 6%. Sequenced material: blood. These receptors all stem from a man aged 18 to 30 in good health. Each CDR3 is given with its conserved first and last residue. A D gene is named only where the DNA matches it firmly. Clone size is given for some rows only: seen once, a few or many times, or a class if the clone is expanded.

d_call: .; clone_size: .; v_call: TRBV12-3/TRBV12-4; j_call: TRBJ2-3; cdr3_aa: CASSYLTGGTQYF; cdr3_nt: TGTGCCAGCAGCTACCTGACTGGGGGTACGCAGTATTTT
d_call: TRBD1; clone_size: .; v_call: TRBV3-1/TRBV3-2; j_call: TRBJ2-7; cdr3_aa: CASSPDRGTHEQYF; cdr3_nt: TGTGCCAGCAGCCCCGACAGGGGGACTCACGAGCAGTACTTC
d_call: .; clone_size: .; v_call: TRBV6-1; j_call: TRBJ1-2; cdr3_aa: CASSEGGAYGYTF; cdr3_nt: TGTGCCAGCAGTGAAGGGGGCGCCTATGGCTACACCTTC
d_call: .; clone_size: .; v_call: TRBV28; j_call: TRBJ2-7; cdr3_aa: CASSPPLGAGREEYEQYF; cdr3_nt: TGTGCCAGCAGTCCCCCCCTCGGGGCAGGCCGAGAGGAATACGAGCAGTACTTC
d_call: TRBD1; clone_size: .; v_call: TRBV23-1; j_call: TRBJ1-2; cdr3_aa: CASANRGGYGYTF; cdr3_nt: TGCGCCAGCGCCAACAGGGGAGGGTATGGCTACACCTTC
d_call: TRBD2; clone_size: .; v_call: TRBV4-1; j_call: TRBJ2-2; cdr3_aa: CASSQGRGGPIGELFF; cdr3_nt: TGCGCCAGCAGCCAAGGACGGGGGGGGCCGATCGGGGAGCTGTTTTTT
d_call: TRBD2; clone_size: once; v_call: TRBV4-1; j_call: TRBJ2-7; cdr3_aa: CASSPGGNGEQYF; cdr3_nt: TGCGCCAGCAGCCCCGGGGGGAACGGCGAGCAGTACTTC
d_call: .; clone_size: once; v_call: TRBV2; j_call: TRBJ1-1; cdr3_aa: CASSLDPGLEAFF; cdr3_nt: TGTGCCAGCTCCTTGGACCCGGGCCTTGAAGCTTTCTTT
d_call: .; clone_size: .; v_call: TRBV6-5; j_call: TRBJ1-6; cdr3_aa: CASSYSGGNSPLHF; cdr3_nt: TGTGCCAGCAGTTACTCGGGGGGTAATTCACCCCTCCACTTT
d_call: .; clone_size: few; v_call: TRBV28; j_call: TRBJ1-5; cdr3_aa: CASSLGGLGYQPQHF; cdr3_nt: TGTGCCAGCAGTTTAGGGGGTCTGGGCTATCAGCCCCAGCATTTT
d_call: TRBD1; clone_size: .; v_call: TRBV28; j_call: TRBJ1-6; cdr3_aa: CASSSPQGAYNSPLHF; cdr3_nt: TGTGCCAGCAGTTCGCCACAGGGGGCCTATAATTCACCCCTCCACTTT
d_call: .; clone_size: .; v_call: TRBV5-1; j_call: TRBJ1-2; cdr3_aa: CASSPEVGGERGYTF; cdr3_nt: TGCGCCAGCAGCCCCGAGGTCGGCGGGGAACGAGGCTACACCTTC
d_call: .; clone_size: .; v_call: TRBV5-1; j_call: TRBJ1-2; cdr3_aa: CASSLQSRDYGYTF; cdr3_nt: TGCGCCAGCAGCCTGCAGTCCCGAGATTATGGCTACACCTTC
d_call: .; clone_size: .; v_call: TRBV3-1/TRBV3-2; j_call: TRBJ2-4; cdr3_aa: CASSQSDRVAKNIQYF; cdr3_nt: TGTGCCAGCAGCCAATCCGACAGAGTAGCCAAAAACATTCAGTACTTC
d_call: .; clone_size: .; v_call: TRBV3-1/TRBV3-2; j_call: TRBJ2-7; cdr3_aa: CASSQLEQYF; cdr3_nt: TGTGCCAGCAGCCAACTGGAGCAGTACTTC
d_call: .; clone_size: .; v_call: TRBV28; j_call: TRBJ1-6; cdr3_aa: CASSFPPEVYNSPLHF; cdr3_nt: TGTGCCAGCAGTTTCCCCCCCGAAGTTTATAATTCACCCCTCCACTTT
d_call: .; clone_size: .; v_call: TRBV7-2; j_call: TRBJ2-2; cdr3_aa: CASRLPITKGMGGELFF; cdr3_nt: TGTGCCAGCAGGTTGCCCATTACAAAGGGTATGGGCGGGGAGCTGTTTTTT
d_call: .; clone_size: .; v_call: TRBV19; j_call: TRBJ2-3; cdr3_aa: CASSIGDGSTDTQYF; cdr3_nt: TGTGCCAGTAGTATAGGGGACGGCAGCACAGATACGCAGTATTTT
d_call: .; clone_size: once; v_call: TRBV3-1/TRBV3-2; j_call: TRBJ1-4; cdr3_aa: CASSQARTEKLFF; cdr3_nt: TGTGCCAGCAGCCAAGCCCGTACTGAAAAACTGTTTTTT
d_call: TRBD2; clone_size: .; v_call: TRBV7-3; j_call: TRBJ2-3; cdr3_aa: CASSLLGGSTDTQYF; cdr3_nt: TGTGCCAGCAGCTTACTCGGGGGGAGCACAGATACGCAGTATTTT
d_call: TRBD2; clone_size: .; v_call: TRBV7-7; j_call: TRBJ2-3; cdr3_aa: CASSLARGGTDTQYF; cdr3_nt: TGTGCCAGCAGCTTAGCACGGGGGGGCACAGATACGCAGTATTTT
d_call: .; clone_size: .; v_call: TRBV19; j_call: TRBJ1-3; cdr3_aa: CASISGSGNTIYF; cdr3_nt: TGTGCCAGTATATCGGGATCTGGAAACACCATATATTTT
d_call: .; clone_size: .; v_call: TRBV3-1/TRBV3-2; j_call: TRBJ1-6; cdr3_aa: CASSLQGSLLHF; cdr3_nt: TGTGCCAGCAGCCTCCAGGGATCCCTCCTCCACTTT
d_call: .; clone_size: .; v_call: TRBV6-2/TRBV6-3; j_call: TRBJ2-3; cdr3_aa: CASSYGSGGDIDTQYF; cdr3_nt: TGTGCCAGCAGTTACGGATCCGGAGGAGACATAGATACGCAGTATTTT
d_call: .; clone_size: .; v_call: TRBV19; j_call: TRBJ1-5; cdr3_aa: CASTPPVGSNQPQHF; cdr3_nt: TGTGCCAGTACCCCGCCGGTTGGTAGCAATCAGCCCCAGCATTTT
d_call: .; clone_size: .; v_call: TRBV12-3/TRBV12-4; j_call: TRBJ1-6; cdr3_aa: CASSWAESPLHF; cdr3_nt: TGTGCCAGCAGTTGGGCAGAGTCACCCCTCCACTTT
d_call: .; clone_size: .; v_call: TRBV6-1; j_call: TRBJ2-5; cdr3_aa: CASSEGLQGIETQYF; cdr3_nt: TGTGCCAGCAGTGAAGGGTTACAGGGTATCGAGACCCAGTACTTC
d_call: .; clone_size: .; v_call: TRBV19; j_call: TRBJ2-3; cdr3_aa: CASSIDRLSGTDTQYF; cdr3_nt: TGTGCCAGTAGTATAGATCGACTGTCCGGCACAGATACGCAGTATTTT
d_call: .; clone_size: few; v_call: TRBV11-1; j_call: TRBJ1-6; cdr3_aa: CASSLQNSYNSPLHF; cdr3_nt: TGTGCCAGCAGCTTACAAAACTCCTATAATTCACCCCTCCACTTT
d_call: .; clone_size: .; v_call: TRBV6-1; j_call: TRBJ1-6; cdr3_aa: CASSESRGGTPSSYNSPLHF; cdr3_nt: TGTGCCAGCAGTGAATCGCGTGGAGGGACGCCCAGCTCCTATAATTCACCCCTCCACTTT
d_call: .; clone_size: .; v_call: TRBV4-1; j_call: TRBJ2-7; cdr3_aa: CASSQDPAGPYEQYF; cdr3_nt: TGCGCCAGCAGCCAAGATCCGGCAGGGCCCTACGAGCAGTACTTC
d_call: TRBD2; clone_size: .; v_call: TRBV5-6; j_call: TRBJ2-5; cdr3_aa: CASSLKTAGPETQYF; cdr3_nt: TGTGCCAGCAGCCTAAAGACAGCGGGACCTGAGACCCAGTACTTC
d_call: .; clone_size: .; v_call: TRBV5-1; j_call: TRBJ2-4; cdr3_aa: CASSLLSSGAKNIQYF; cdr3_nt: TGCGCCAGCAGCTTGTTATCGTCTGGAGCCAAAAACATTCAGTACTTC
d_call: .; clone_size: .; v_call: TRBV7-2; j_call: TRBJ2-1; cdr3_aa: CASSAGSPYYNEQFF; cdr3_nt: TGTGCCAGCAGCGCCGGGAGCCCTTATTACAATGAGCAGTTCTTC
d_call: .; clone_size: .; v_call: TRBV3-1/TRBV3-2; j_call: TRBJ2-7; cdr3_aa: CASSQVYEQYF; cdr3_nt: TGTGCCAGCAGCCAAGTTTACGAGCAGTACTTC
d_call: .; clone_size: .; v_call: TRBV12-5; j_call: TRBJ1-2; cdr3_aa: CASGLGQFIYGYTF; cdr3_nt: TGTGCTAGTGGTTTGGGCCAGTTTATCTATGGCTACACCTTC
d_call: .; clone_size: .; v_call: TRBV6-5; j_call: TRBJ1-5; cdr3_aa: CASSTDSGLNQPQHF; cdr3_nt: TGTGCCAGCAGCACCGACAGCGGACTCAATCAGCCCCAGCATTTT
d_call: .; clone_size: .; v_call: TRBV12-3/TRBV12-4; j_call: TRBJ1-2; cdr3_aa: CASSFGGVDGYTF; cdr3_nt: TGTGCCAGCAGTTTTGGGGGAGTGGATGGCTACACCTTC
d_call: .; clone_size: .; v_call: TRBV19; j_call: TRBJ1-5; cdr3_aa: CASSVDRLPNQPQHF; cdr3_nt: TGTGCCAGTAGTGTCGACAGGCTACCCAATCAGCCCCAGCATTTT
d_call: TRBD1; clone_size: few; v_call: TRBV5-6; j_call: TRBJ1-2; cdr3_aa: CASSSTGDGGYTF; cdr3_nt: TGTGCCAGCAGCTCTACAGGGGACGGAGGCTACACCTTC
d_call: .; clone_size: once; v_call: TRBV11-2; j_call: TRBJ1-1; cdr3_aa: CASSSTRVNTEAFF; cdr3_nt: TGTGCCAGCAGCTCCACACGGGTGAACACTGAAGCTTTCTTT
d_call: .; clone_size: .; v_call: TRBV5-1; j_call: TRBJ2-5; cdr3_aa: CASSGGPSQETQYF; cdr3_nt: TGCGCCAGCAGCGGGGGTCCCTCCCAAGAGACCCAGTACTTC
d_call: TRBD2; clone_size: .; v_call: TRBV2; j_call: TRBJ2-5; cdr3_aa: CASSPSGGAGETQYF; cdr3_nt: TGTGCCAGCAGCCCTAGCGGGGGGGCAGGGGAGACCCAGTACTTC
d_call: .; clone_size: .; v_call: TRBV30; j_call: TRBJ1-3; cdr3_aa: CAWRPGDRQVFSGNTIYF; cdr3_nt: TGTGCCTGGAGACCAGGGGACCGACAGGTCTTCTCTGGAAACACCATATATTTT
d_call: .; clone_size: .; v_call: TRBV4-1; j_call: TRBJ1-6; cdr3_aa: CASSQSGNPESTLHF; cdr3_nt: TGCGCCAGCAGCCAAAGCGGGAACCCGGAGAGCACCCTCCACTTT
d_call: .; clone_size: .; v_call: TRBV7-9; j_call: TRBJ1-3; cdr3_aa: CASSLTRDTRNTIYF; cdr3_nt: TGTGCCAGCAGCTTGACCCGGGACACCCGAAACACCATATATTTT
d_call: .; clone_size: .; v_call: TRBV9; j_call: TRBJ1-1; cdr3_aa: CASSVGKNTEAFF; cdr3_nt: TGTGCCAGCAGCGTAGGGAAGAACACTGAAGCTTTCTTT
d_call: .; clone_size: .; v_call: TRBV12-3/TRBV12-4; j_call: TRBJ2-7; cdr3_aa: CASSSLSYEQYF; cdr3_nt: TGTGCCAGCAGTAGCCTCTCCTACGAGCAGTACTTC
d_call: .; clone_size: .; v_call: TRBV28; j_call: TRBJ1-1; cdr3_aa: CASSLGTGRGAPQQAFF; cdr3_nt: TGTGCCAGCAGTTTGGGGACCGGGCGGGGGGCCCCCCAGCAGGCTTTCTTT
d_call: .; clone_size: .; v_call: TRBV19; j_call: TRBJ2-3; cdr3_aa: CASSIIGGSILDTQYF; cdr3_nt: TGTGCCAGTAGTATAATCGGCGGGTCCATACTAGATACGCAGTATTTT
d_call: .; clone_size: .; v_call: TRBV25-1; j_call: TRBJ1-2; cdr3_aa: CASSADGLGGDGYTF; cdr3_nt: TGTGCCAGCAGCGCTGATGGCTTAGGGGGAGACGGCTACACCTTC
d_call: .; clone_size: .; v_call: TRBV20-1; j_call: TRBJ2-7; cdr3_aa: CSASLGVRGEQYF; cdr3_nt: TGCAGTGCTAGTCTCGGGGTTCGGGGCGAGCAGTACTTC
d_call: .; clone_size: .; v_call: TRBV19; j_call: TRBJ1-1; cdr3_aa: CASSVWGAEARDTEAFF; cdr3_nt: TGTGCCAGTAGTGTTTGGGGGGCCGAAGCACGGGACACTGAAGCTTTCTTT
d_call: .; clone_size: .; v_call: TRBV7-2; j_call: TRBJ1-2; cdr3_aa: CASSSPGGGAYGYTF; cdr3_nt: TGTGCCAGCAGCTCCCCGGGAGGGGGAGCCTATGGCTACACCTTC
d_call: TRBD1; clone_size: .; v_call: TRBV9; j_call: TRBJ2-7; cdr3_aa: CASSGGQGPYEQYF; cdr3_nt: TGTGCCAGCAGCGGGGGACAGGGACCCTACGAGCAGTACTTC
d_call: TRBD1; clone_size: .; v_call: TRBV7-8; j_call: TRBJ2-4; cdr3_aa: CASSYGQGKDIQYF; cdr3_nt: TGTGCCAGCAGCTACGGACAGGGGAAGGACATTCAGTACTTC
d_call: .; clone_size: .; v_call: TRBV25-1; j_call: TRBJ1-5; cdr3_aa: CASRLSRDKNQPQHF; cdr3_nt: TGTGCCAGCCGCCTTAGCCGGGACAAAAATCAGCCCCAGCATTTT
d_call: TRBD2; clone_size: .; v_call: TRBV5-1; j_call: TRBJ2-2; cdr3_aa: CASSLGSSGGAIGELFF; cdr3_nt: TGCGCCAGCAGCCTGGGATCCAGCGGGGGGGCCATCGGGGAGCTGTTTTTT
d_call: .; clone_size: .; v_call: TRBV3-1/TRBV3-2; j_call: TRBJ1-1; cdr3_aa: CASSQEPANTEAFF; cdr3_nt: TGTGCCAGCAGCCAAGAACCAGCGAACACTGAAGCTTTCTTT
d_call: TRBD1; clone_size: once; v_call: TRBV4-1; j_call: TRBJ1-2; cdr3_aa: CASSQAPQGQKYGYTF; cdr3_nt: TGCGCCAGCAGCCAAGCGCCCCAGGGACAGAAATATGGCTACACCTTC